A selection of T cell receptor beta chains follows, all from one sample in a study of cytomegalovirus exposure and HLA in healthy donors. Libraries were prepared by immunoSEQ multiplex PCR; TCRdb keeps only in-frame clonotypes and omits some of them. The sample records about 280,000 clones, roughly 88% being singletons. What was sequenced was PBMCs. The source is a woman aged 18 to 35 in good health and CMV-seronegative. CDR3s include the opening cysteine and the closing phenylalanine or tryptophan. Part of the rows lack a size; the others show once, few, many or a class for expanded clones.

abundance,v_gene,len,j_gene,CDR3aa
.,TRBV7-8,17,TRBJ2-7,CASRRTSGSDLSYEQYF
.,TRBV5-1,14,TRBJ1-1,CASSLEFQNTEAFF
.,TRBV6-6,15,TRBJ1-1,CASSSAGTQNTEAFF
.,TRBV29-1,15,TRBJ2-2,CSPELGLVVPGELFF
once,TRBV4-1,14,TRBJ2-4,CASSHSGVKNIQYF
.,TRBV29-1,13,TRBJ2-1,CSVEDSPSNEQFF
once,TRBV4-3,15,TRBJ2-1,CASSQESRSYNEQFF
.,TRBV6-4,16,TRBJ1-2,CASSRFLSTDVYGYTF
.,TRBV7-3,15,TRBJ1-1,CASSLDGQINTEAFF
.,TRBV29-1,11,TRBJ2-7,CRDRRGWEQYF
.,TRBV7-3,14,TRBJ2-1,CASSTTGGRNEQFF
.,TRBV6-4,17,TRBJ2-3,CASSDAPSGASTDTQYF